This TCR beta chain was obtained from a study of human T cells and chemical hapten exposure. V was clipped by 8 bases and J by 0 bases, with 5 bases between them. CDR1 and CDR2 (germline): KGHDR, SFDVKD. The CDR3 loop spans 12 amino acids. TCRdb passed the RACE reads through MiXCR, listing each CDR3 protein once. The data show just under 350,000 distinct CDR3 sequences, about 7% seen once. Time point described: patch test 1, 2 weeks after DPC sensitization. Treatment of the sample: therapeutic diphenylcyclopropenone sensitization with weekly scalp DPC. From whole blood left unfractionated, total RNA was extracted.

Sequencing was performed on whole blood, taken in connection with sensitization to the hapten diphenylcyclopropenone (DPC). The chain employs TRBV24-1 and TRBJ2-3; D is undetermined. The clonotype was recovered from a woman under 30 with alopecia areata. Some clones in this sample may be carry-over from other donors' samples. The CDR3 coding sequence is TGTGCCACCAAAGGGAGCACAGATACGCAGTATTTT. Protein product: CATKGSTDTQYF.